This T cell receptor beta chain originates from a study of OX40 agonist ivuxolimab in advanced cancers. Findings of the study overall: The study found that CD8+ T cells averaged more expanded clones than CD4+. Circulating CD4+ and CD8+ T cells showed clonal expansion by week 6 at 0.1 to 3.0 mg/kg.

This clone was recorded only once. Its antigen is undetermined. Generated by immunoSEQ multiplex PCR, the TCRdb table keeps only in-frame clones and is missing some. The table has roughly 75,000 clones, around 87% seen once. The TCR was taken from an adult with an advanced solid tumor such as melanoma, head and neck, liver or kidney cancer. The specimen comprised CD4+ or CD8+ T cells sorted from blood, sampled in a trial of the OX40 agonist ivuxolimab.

For the CDR3, the DNA is TGTGCCAGCAGCCACGGACTAGCGGGGTCCTCTGGGGCCAACGTCCTGACTTTC. Its translation is CASSHGLAGSSGANVLTF. The chain uses TRBV7-3 and TRBJ2-6; 12 positions match TRBD2. In germline, CDR1 is SGHTA, CDR2 FQGTGA. With V trimmed by 5 bases and J by 0 bases, 5 bases remained unmatched. This CDR3 region has 18 residues.